The rows below give T cell receptor beta chains drawn from one sample of a study of post-analysis software for immune sequencing data. TCRdb independently ran MiXCR on the PCR reads; one entry per CDR3 protein. The table lists 450,000 or so distinct CDR3 sequences, around 40% of them singletons, with about 12% in the top ten. Sequenced: blood. Every receptor here comes from a girl between 10 and 17 years old with multiple sclerosis. Both conserved end residues are part of each CDR3. A D gene is named only where the DNA matches it firmly. Where a row states a size, it is once, few, many or the class of an expanded clone; other rows omit it.

J gene	V gene	D gene	clone size	CDR3 DNA	CDR3 protein
TRBJ1-1	TRBV15	NA	NA	TGTGCCACCAGCAGAGATTGGGGGGGTCCTGAAGCTTTCTTT	CATSRDWGGPEAFF
TRBJ2-7	TRBV20-1	TRBD1	NA	TGCAGTGCTAGAGGCGGGACAGGGGAATACGAGCAGTACTTC	CSARGGTGEYEQYF
TRBJ2-1	TRBV14	NA	NA	TGTGCCAGCAGCCAATGGGGTTACAATGAGCAGTTCTTC	CASSQWGYNEQFF
TRBJ2-1	TRBV4-3	NA	NA	TGCGCCAGCAGCCACATACCCGGGTCACTGTTCTTC	CASSHIPGSLFF
TRBJ1-5	TRBV4-3	TRBD1	NA	TGCGCCAGCAGCCAAAGTGCGCAGGGGGGTGAGCCCCAGCATTTT	CASSQSAQGGEPQHF
TRBJ1-1	TRBV15	TRBD1	NA	TGTGCCACCAGCAGAGCTACAGGGGGCACTGAAGCTTTCTTT	CATSRATGGTEAFF
TRBJ2-3	TRBV12-3/TRBV12-4	TRBD1	NA	TGTGCCAGCACCCTGACAGGGGGCACAGATACGCAGTATTTT	CASTLTGGTDTQYF
TRBJ2-1	TRBV20-1	NA	NA	TGCAGTGCTAGAGATTCGGCTCTTCGGGACAATGAGCAGTTCTTC	CSARDSALRDNEQFF
TRBJ2-7	TRBV9	TRBD2	few	TGTGCCAGCAGCGTTAGCGGGACCGCCTCCTACGAGCAGTACTTC	CASSVSGTASYEQYF
TRBJ2-4	TRBV3-1	NA	NA	TGTGCCAGCAGCCAGGGCCGGGCGGTCCAAAACATTCAGTACTTC	CASSQGRAVQNIQYF
TRBJ2-7	TRBV7-3	NA	few	TGTGCCAGCAGCCCCCCCGGACAGTTCTACGAGCAGTACTTC	CASSPPGQFYEQYF
TRBJ1-3	TRBV12-3/TRBV12-4	NA	few	TGTGCCAGCAGTTCCAACCGACAGCCCTACTCTGGAAACACCATATATTTT	CASSSNRQPYSGNTIYF
TRBJ1-2	TRBV28	NA	NA	TGTGCCAGCAGTTTGGGATCGACAGGAGGGGCCTATGGCTACACCTTC	CASSLGSTGGAYGYTF
TRBJ2-7	TRBV28	NA	NA	TGTGCCAGCAGTCATAGGAGCTTGTCCTACGAGCAGTACTTC	CASSHRSLSYEQYF
TRBJ2-7	TRBV10-3	NA	few	TGTGCCATCAGTGAGTCGGAGCAGGGAACTGGCTACGAGCAGTACTTC	CAISESEQGTGYEQYF
TRBJ2-3	TRBV20-1	NA	NA	TGCAGTGCTGCCTCCCCAGGTACGCAGTATTTT	CSAASPGTQYF
TRBJ2-3	TRBV6-6	NA	NA	TGTGCCAGCAGTTACTCAGCGGCAGGGCGCACAGATACGCAGTATTTT	CASSYSAAGRTDTQYF
TRBJ2-7	TRBV4-1	NA	NA	TGCGCCAGCAGCCAGGGCGTAACGTTCTACGAGCAGTACTTC	CASSQGVTFYEQYF
TRBJ2-5	TRBV30	NA	NA	TGTGCCTCTTCTGGTGGGGGCTACCAAGAGACCCAGTACTTC	CASSGGGYQETQYF
TRBJ2-7	TRBV6-6	TRBD2	NA	TGTGCCAGCAGTTACCCGACTAGCGGGAGCTCCTACGAGCAGTACTTC	CASSYPTSGSSYEQYF
TRBJ2-5	TRBV3-1	TRBD2	NA	TGTGCCAGCAGCCCAACTAGCGGGAGGGGGACCCAGTACTTC	CASSPTSGRGTQYF
TRBJ2-2	TRBV7-3	NA	NA	TGTGCCAGCAGCCCGGGACACTACACCGGGGAGCTGTTTTTT	CASSPGHYTGELFF
TRBJ1-1	TRBV5-1	NA	NA	TGCGCCAGCAGCTTTCTTCTTAGAACGAACACTGAAGCTTTCTTT	CASSFLLRTNTEAFF
TRBJ2-3	TRBV12-5	NA	few	TGTGCTAGTGGTTTGCAGACCACTACAGATACGCAGTATTTT	CASGLQTTTDTQYF
TRBJ2-1	TRBV14	NA	NA	TGTGCCAGCAGCCAAGCATTTGGGGGGCACAATGAGCAGTTCTTC	CASSQAFGGHNEQFF
TRBJ2-3	TRBV7-9	NA	NA	TGTGCCAGCAGCCCTAGCCTCGATACGCAGTATTTT	CASSPSLDTQYF
TRBJ2-7	TRBV12-3/TRBV12-4	NA	few	TGTGCCAGCAGTTTAAAGAGCTCCTACGAGCAGTACTTC	CASSLKSSYEQYF
TRBJ2-7	TRBV6-5	NA	NA	TGTGCCAGCAGTTACTCCCAGGGGGGAAGGTACGAGCAGTACTTC	CASSYSQGGRYEQYF
TRBJ2-3	TRBV5-1	NA	NA	TGCGCCAGCAGCTCGGGACTTGATAGCACAGATACGCAGTATTTT	CASSSGLDSTDTQYF